This TCR beta chain was retrieved from a study of blood T cell repertoires in COVID-19. Generated by immunoSEQ multiplex PCR, the TCRdb table keeps only in-frame clones and is missing some. Of some 200,000 clones listed, about four fifths are singletons. The CDR3 runs to 13 residues. V shed 8 bases and J shed 8 bases, with 15 bases lying between them. Germline lookup yields CDR1 SNHLY and CDR2 FYNNEI. This sequence originates from a woman in her fifties or sixties who had been exposed to COVID-19. The chain employs TRBV2 and TRBJ1-4; D is unclear. Sequenced input: PBMCs or T cells enriched from blood (not recorded which). The CDR3 nucleotides read TGTGCCAGCGGCCTGGAGGGCGGAGAAAAACTGTTTTTT. It is translated as CASGLEGGEKLFF.